This paragraph covers one T cell receptor beta chain sequence. The antigen is not known. The CDR3 is made up of 13 amino acids. Germline CDR1 is SQVTM and CDR2 is ANQGSEA. Researchers divided each subset's genomic DNA evenly across several immunoSEQ plates. The repertoire was sequenced with immunoSEQ multiplex PCR; TCRdb's copy has only in-frame clones and lacks some. The sample consists of nearly 1 million clones, more than 75% of them appearing once. These data come from a study of shared clonotypes between healthy human individuals. Background on the study: Three plates each covered CD4 naive and memory; CD8 naive two, CD8 memory one. Whole-study findings and limits: Naive CD4 clonotypes overlapped across a handful of donors at 4.5% to 5.5%. Naive subsets usually exceeded memory subsets in estimated richness.

This clonotype was sampled from a man younger than 35 in good health. Input material: memory CD4+ T cells sorted from blood. As to subset: CD45RA-negative fraction. This chain uses TRBV29-1 with TRBJ2-2; 7 nucleotides agree with TRBD2. The CDR3 sequence is CSGTGGSTGELFF. The CDR3 bases are TGCAGTGGAACGGGGGGATCCACCGGGGAGCTGTTTTTT.